This T cell receptor beta chain appears in the sequencing data of a study of beta chain features in type 1 diabetes. Purity exceeding 95% was reached by all sorted populations. Whole-study findings and limits: PCR may have favored shorter templates equally in patients and controls. Researchers reported that naive, central memory and Treg TCRB repertoires appeared more similar in patients than in healthy donors.

This clone was found a few times. The antigen remains unidentified. Isolated RNA was reverse transcribed in full, so expressed TCRB transcripts were sequenced. An average around 3.8 million reads came from naive, central memory and regulatory T cell samples. Profiled with immunoSEQ multiplex PCR; TCRdb holds only in-frame clones, not every one. Of 300,000 to 400,000 clones in the sample, approximately 8.2% were seen once. Germline CDR1 LGHNA, CDR2 YNFKEQ. CDR3 size: 14 residues. V lost 3 bases to trimming and J lost 2 bases; unmatched junction nucleotides: 2. Sequencing was carried out using central memory CD4+ T cells from blood. This TCR was sampled from a woman aged 18-29 years in good health. V usage is TRBV4-2 and J usage is TRBJ2-7; 9 bases are a match to TRBD1. CDR3 in DNA: TGTGCCAGCAGCCATGGACAGGGGCCCTACGAGCAGTACTTC. Its translation is CASSHGQGPYEQYF.